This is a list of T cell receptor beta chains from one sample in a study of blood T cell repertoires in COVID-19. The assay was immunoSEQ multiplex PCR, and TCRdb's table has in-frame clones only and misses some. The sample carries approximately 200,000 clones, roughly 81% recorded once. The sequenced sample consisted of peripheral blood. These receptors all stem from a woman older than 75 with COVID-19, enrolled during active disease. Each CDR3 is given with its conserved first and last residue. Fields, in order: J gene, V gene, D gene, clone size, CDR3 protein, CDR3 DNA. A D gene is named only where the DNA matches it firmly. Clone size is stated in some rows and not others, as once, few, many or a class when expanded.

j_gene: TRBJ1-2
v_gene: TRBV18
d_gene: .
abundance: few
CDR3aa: CASSPESGAGYTF
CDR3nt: TGTGCCAGCTCACCAGAATCAGGGGCCGGCTACACCTTC

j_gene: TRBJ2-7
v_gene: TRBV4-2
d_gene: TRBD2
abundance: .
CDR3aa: CASSQSGGPYEQYF
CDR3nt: TGTGCCAGCAGCCAGAGCGGGGGCCCCTACGAGCAGTACTTC

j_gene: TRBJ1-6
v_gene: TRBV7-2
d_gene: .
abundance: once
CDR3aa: CASSQEAARNSPLHF
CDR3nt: TGTGCCAGCAGCCAGGAGGCCGCAAGGAATTCACCCCTCCACTTT

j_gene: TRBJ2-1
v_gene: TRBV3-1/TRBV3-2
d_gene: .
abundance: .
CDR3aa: CASSQDPAGQFF
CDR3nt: TGTGCCAGCAGCCAAGATCCAGCAGGGCAGTTCTTC

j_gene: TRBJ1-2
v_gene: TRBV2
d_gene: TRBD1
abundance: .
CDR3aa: CASSTDRAQNYGYTF
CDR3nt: TGTGCCAGCAGTACCGACAGGGCGCAAAACTATGGCTACACCTTC

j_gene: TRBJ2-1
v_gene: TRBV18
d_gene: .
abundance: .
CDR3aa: CASSPLQGWSYNEQFF
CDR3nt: TGTGCCAGCTCACCGCTACAGGGTTGGTCCTACAATGAGCAGTTCTTC

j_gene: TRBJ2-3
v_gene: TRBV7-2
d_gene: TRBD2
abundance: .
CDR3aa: CASSLVRLAGRSTDTQYF
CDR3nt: TGTGCCAGCAGCTTGGTAAGACTAGCGGGGCGAAGCACAGATACGCAGTATTTT

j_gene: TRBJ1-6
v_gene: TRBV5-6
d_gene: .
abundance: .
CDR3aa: CASSLARGNSPLHF
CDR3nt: TGTGCCAGCAGCTTGGCCAGGGGAAATTCACCCCTCCACTTT

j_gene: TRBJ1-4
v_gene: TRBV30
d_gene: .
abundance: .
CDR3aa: CAWSLGGDSEKLFF
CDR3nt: TGTGCCTGGAGTCTGGGAGGGGATAGCGAAAAACTGTTTTTT

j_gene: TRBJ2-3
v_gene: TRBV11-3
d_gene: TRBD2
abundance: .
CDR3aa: CASSYLAGGSTDTQYF
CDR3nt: TGTGCCAGCAGCTATTTAGCGGGGGGGAGCACAGATACGCAGTATTTT

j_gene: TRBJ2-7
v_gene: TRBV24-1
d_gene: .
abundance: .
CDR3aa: CATSERQSFTYEQYF
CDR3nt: TGTGCCACCAGTGAACGACAGTCTTTTACCTACGAGCAGTACTTC

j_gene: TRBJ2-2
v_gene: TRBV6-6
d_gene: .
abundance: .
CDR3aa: CASSLTANTGELFF
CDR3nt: TGTGCCAGCAGTCTGACAGCGAACACCGGGGAGCTGTTTTTT

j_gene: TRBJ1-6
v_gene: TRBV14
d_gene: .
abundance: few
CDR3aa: CASSQGVRYNSPLHF
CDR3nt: TGTGCCAGCAGCCAAGGAGTTCGATATAATTCACCCCTCCACTTT

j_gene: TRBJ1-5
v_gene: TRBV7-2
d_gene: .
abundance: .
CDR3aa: CASSLIGDQPQHF
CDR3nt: TGTGCCAGCAGCTTAATAGGGGATCAGCCCCAGCATTTT

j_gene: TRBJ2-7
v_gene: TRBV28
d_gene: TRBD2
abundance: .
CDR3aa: CASSLQAGAYEQYF
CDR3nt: TGTGCCAGCAGTTTACAGGCGGGAGCCTACGAGCAGTACTTC

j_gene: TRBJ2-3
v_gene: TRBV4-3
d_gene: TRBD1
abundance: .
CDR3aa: CASSQDGTVVPDTQYF
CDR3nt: TGCGCCAGCAGCCAAGACGGGACAGTGGTCCCAGATACGCAGTATTTT

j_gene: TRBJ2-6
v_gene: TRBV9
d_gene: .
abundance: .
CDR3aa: CASSIGQGTGFGANVLTF
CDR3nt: TGTGCCAGCAGCATAGGCCAGGGGACCGGTTTCGGGGCCAACGTCCTGACTTTC

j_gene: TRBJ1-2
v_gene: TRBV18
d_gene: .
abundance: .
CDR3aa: CASSPDPRNYGYTF
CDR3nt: TGTGCCAGCTCTCCCGACCCTAGGAACTATGGCTACACCTTC

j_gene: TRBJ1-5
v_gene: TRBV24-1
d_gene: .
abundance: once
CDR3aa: CATSDPRDGNQPQHF
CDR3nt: TGTGCCACCAGTGACCCCCGGGATGGCAATCAGCCCCAGCATTTT

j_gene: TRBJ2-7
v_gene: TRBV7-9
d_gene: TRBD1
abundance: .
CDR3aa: CASSRLPGQGDYEQYF
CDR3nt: TGTGCCAGCAGCCGCCTTCCGGGACAGGGGGACTACGAGCAGTACTTC

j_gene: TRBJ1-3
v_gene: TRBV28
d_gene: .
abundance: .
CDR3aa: CASREQGGDTIYF
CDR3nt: TGTGCCAGCAGGGAACAGGGAGGGGACACCATATATTTT

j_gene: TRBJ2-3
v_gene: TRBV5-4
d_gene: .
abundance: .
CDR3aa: CASSLPGSPDTQYF
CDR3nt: TGTGCCAGCAGCTTGCCAGGGTCCCCAGATACGCAGTATTTT

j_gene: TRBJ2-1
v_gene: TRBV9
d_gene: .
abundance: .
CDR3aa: CASSADGGTYNEQFF
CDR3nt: TGTGCCAGCAGCGCCGATGGGGGGACCTACAATGAGCAGTTCTTC